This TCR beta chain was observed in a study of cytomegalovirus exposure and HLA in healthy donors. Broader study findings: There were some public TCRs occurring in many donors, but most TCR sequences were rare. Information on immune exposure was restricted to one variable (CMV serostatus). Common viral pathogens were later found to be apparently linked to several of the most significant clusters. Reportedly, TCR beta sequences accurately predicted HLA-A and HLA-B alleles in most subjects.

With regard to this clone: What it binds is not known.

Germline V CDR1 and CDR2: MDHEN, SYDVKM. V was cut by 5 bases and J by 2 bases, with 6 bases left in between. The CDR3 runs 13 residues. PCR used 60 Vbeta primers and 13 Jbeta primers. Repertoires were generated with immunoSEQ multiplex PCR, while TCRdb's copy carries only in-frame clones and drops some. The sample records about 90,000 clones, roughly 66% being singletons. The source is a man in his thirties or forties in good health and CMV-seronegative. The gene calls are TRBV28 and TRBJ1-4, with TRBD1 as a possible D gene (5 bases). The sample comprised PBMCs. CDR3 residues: CASSAGTNEKLFF. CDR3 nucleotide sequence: TGTGCCAGCAGTGCAGGGACTAATGAAAAACTGTTTTTT.